This is a list of T cell receptor beta chains from one sample in a study of OX40 agonist ivuxolimab in advanced cancers. Sequenced by immunoSEQ multiplex PCR; TCRdb stores in-frame clones only, minus some. The sample includes some 60,000 clones, about 94% of them seen just once. This specimen was CD4+ or CD8+ T cells sorted from blood, taken in a trial of the OX40 agonist ivuxolimab. The receptors stem from an adult with an advanced solid tumor such as melanoma, head and neck, liver or kidney cancer. CDR3s include the opening cysteine and the closing phenylalanine or tryptophan. The D gene is left open where the match is weak. Part of the rows lack a size; the others show once, few, many or a class for expanded clones.

clone_size | j_call | cdr3_length | d_call | v_call | cdr3_nt | cdr3_aa
. | TRBJ2-3 | 17 | . | TRBV6-1 | TGTGCCAGCAGTGAACGTGGAGCGGGCACTAGCACAGATACGCAGTATTTT | CASSERGAGTSTDTQYF
. | TRBJ1-1 | 14 | . | TRBV28 | TGTGCCAGCAGTCCCGACAGGTTCTACACTGAAGCTTTCTTT | CASSPDRFYTEAFF
. | TRBJ2-7 | 11 | . | TRBV19 | TGTGCCAGTCAATTAATTGGCGAGCAGTACTTC | CASQLIGEQYF
. | TRBJ2-7 | 15 | TRBD2 | TRBV4-2 | TGTGCCAGCAGCCCCTCCGGGACTAGCGGGATCGAGCAGTACTTC | CASSPSGTSGIEQYF
. | TRBJ2-7 | 13 | TRBD2 | TRBV5-1 | TGCGCCAGCAGCCCGGGGGGGCTCTACGAGCAGTACTTC | CASSPGGLYEQYF
once | TRBJ2-7 | 14 | . | TRBV12-5 | TGTGCTAGTGGTTTGGAGAGACAGGCCTACGAGCAGTACTTC | CASGLERQAYEQYF
. | TRBJ2-3 | 13 | . | TRBV21-1 | TGTGCCAGCAGCAAAGCGGACACAGATACGCAGTATTTT | CASSKADTDTQYF
once | TRBJ2-7 | 14 | TRBD2 | TRBV7-9 | TGTGCCAGCAGCTCCAGCGGGAGTTCCTACGAGCAGTACTTC | CASSSSGSSYEQYF
. | TRBJ2-7 | 13 | . | TRBV7-9 | TGTGCCAGCAGCTTAGCCCTCTCCTACGAGCAGTACTTC | CASSLALSYEQYF
. | TRBJ2-1 | 14 | TRBD2 | TRBV11-3 | TGTGCCAGCGGCGCGCGGGGGGGGCTCAATGAGCAGTTCTTC | CASGARGGLNEQFF
. | TRBJ1-1 | 18 | . | TRBV5-1 | TGCGCCAGCAGCCTAACCTCAGGGGCCCTTTTGGTGAACACTGAAGCTTTCTTT | CASSLTSGALLVNTEAFF
. | TRBJ2-7 | 14 | . | TRBV5-1 | TGCGCCAGCAGCTTGGCACAGGGATACTACGAGCAGTACTTC | CASSLAQGYYEQYF
. | TRBJ1-1 | 13 | . | TRBV5-6 | TGTGCCAGCAGCTTCGGGACTCACACTGAAGCTTTCTTT | CASSFGTHTEAFF
. | TRBJ2-2 | 16 | . | TRBV7-8 | TGTGCCAGCAGCCCCAGACAGTCTGCGAACACCGGGGAGCTGTTTTTT | CASSPRQSANTGELFF
. | TRBJ2-2 | 15 | . | TRBV7-9 | TGTGCCAGCAGCCCTGACGGGCCGGGCACCGGGGAGCTGTTTTTT | CASSPDGPGTGELFF
. | TRBJ2-5 | 13 | . | TRBV29-1 | TGCAGCGTTGATAGGGAACCAGGGGAGACCCAGTACTTC | CSVDREPGETQYF
. | TRBJ2-3 | 16 | . | TRBV13 | TGTGCCAGCAGCTTCATCCTTCTCGACGGCACAGATACGCAGTATTTT | CASSFILLDGTDTQYF
. | TRBJ2-7 | 13 | TRBD2 | TRBV5-5 | TGTGCCAGCAGCCGAAACCCGGGAGGCGAGCAGTACTTC | CASSRNPGGEQYF
. | TRBJ2-1 | 14 | . | TRBV30 | TGTGCCTGGAGTGTAGGGTCAGGAGACAATGAGCAGTTCTTC | CAWSVGSGDNEQFF
. | TRBJ1-2 | 14 | TRBD1 | TRBV11-2 | TGTGCCAGCAGCTCCCCCGGGACAGGGTTTGGCTACACCTTC | CASSSPGTGFGYTF
few | TRBJ1-2 | 15 | TRBD1 | TRBV4-2 | TGTGCCAGCAGCCAGGGCACAGGGGTAAACTATGGCTACACCTTC | CASSQGTGVNYGYTF
once | TRBJ1-2 | 11 | . | TRBV11-2 | TGTGCCAGCAGAAGAGGGGATGGCTACACCTTC | CASRRGDGYTF
. | TRBJ1-1 | 12 | . | TRBV28 | TGTGCCAGCAGTTTATATGCAGCTGAAGCTTTCTTT | CASSLYAAEAFF
. | TRBJ1-2 | 12 | . | TRBV6-5 | TGTGCCAGCAGTTCCATAACACCTCACCACACCTTC | CASSSITPHHTF
. | TRBJ1-2 | 14 | TRBD1 | TRBV5-5 | TGTGCCAGCAGCTTGGGGGACAGCGGTTATGGCTACACCTTC | CASSLGDSGYGYTF
. | TRBJ2-7 | 16 | TRBD1 | TRBV6-6 | TGTGCCAGCAGTTACGGGGGACAGGGGGTAATCTACGAGCAGTACTTC | CASSYGGQGVIYEQYF
once | TRBJ1-2 | 14 | . | TRBV5-4 | TGTGCCAGCAGCTTCAGGGCAGCTAACTATGGCTACACCTTC | CASSFRAANYGYTF
. | TRBJ2-5 | 14 | . | TRBV14 | TGTGCCAGCAGCCAGGGCCTCCCGGTTTGGACCCAGTACTTC | CASSQGLPVWTQYF
few | TRBJ2-7 | 15 | . | TRBV4-2 | TGTGCCAGCAGCCAAAACAGGGCCTACACTTACGAGCAGTACTTC | CASSQNRAYTYEQYF
. | TRBJ2-7 | 15 | . | TRBV7-6 | TGTGCCCAGTCAAACAGTCCCGTAAGCTCCTACGAGCAGTACTTC | CAQSNSPVSSYEQYF
. | TRBJ2-7 | 16 | TRBD1 | TRBV14 | TGTGCCAGCAGCCAAGATTGGTGGGACAGGTACTACGAGCAGTACTTC | CASSQDWWDRYYEQYF
once | TRBJ2-7 | 13 | . | TRBV5-1 | TGCGCCAGTCGGGGGGACAGTCCCTACGAGCAGTACTTC | CASRGDSPYEQYF
. | TRBJ1-1 | 15 | . | TRBV7-9 | TGTGCCAGCAGCCGTGGTCAGGGTGGGATCACTGAAGCTTTCTTT | CASSRGQGGITEAFF
. | TRBJ2-1 | 15 | . | TRBV2 | TGTGCCAGCAAGTGGATGATGGCTAGCTACAATGAGCAGTTCTTC | CASKWMMASYNEQFF
. | TRBJ2-3 | 16 | . | TRBV15 | TGTGCCACCAGCGAGGAACTAGCTTCCGTGGAAGATACGCAGTATTTT | CATSEELASVEDTQYF
. | TRBJ2-1 | 16 | TRBD2 | TRBV7-2 | TGTGCCAGCGAGGGCCCCCCCAGCGGGAGGGCTGGTGAGCAGTTCTTC | CASEGPPSGRAGEQFF
. | TRBJ2-6 | 15 | TRBD1 | TRBV12-5 | TGTTCAGACAGGGGTAAACTCTCTGGGGCCAACGTCCTGACTTTC | CSDRGKLSGANVLTF
. | TRBJ2-3 | 15 | TRBD2 | TRBV10-3 | TGTGCCATCAGTGAGTCACTAGCGGACACAGATACGCAGTATTTT | CAISESLADTDTQYF
. | TRBJ2-1 | 15 | . | TRBV9 | TGTGCCAGCAGCGTAGGGAGTGGGAGCCTCGATGAGCAGTTCTTC | CASSVGSGSLDEQFF
. | TRBJ1-2 | 16 | TRBD1 | TRBV7-6 | TGTGCCAGCAGCCCAGGGACAGGGGTAGCTAACTATGGCTACACCTTC | CASSPGTGVANYGYTF
. | TRBJ1-1 | 14 | . | TRBV9 | TGTGCCAGCAGCGGCAAGACAGGAGCCACTGAAGCTTTCTTT | CASSGKTGATEAFF
. | TRBJ2-1 | 18 | TRBD2 | TRBV7-2 | TGTGCCAGCAGCTTAGTTGTTGGACTAGCGGAACCTTACAATGAGCAGTTCTTC | CASSLVVGLAEPYNEQFF
. | TRBJ1-2 | 18 | . | TRBV23-1 | TGCGCCAGCAGTCAATCGCGGCAGGACTCCACTTTTAACTATGGCTACACCTTC | CASSQSRQDSTFNYGYTF
. | TRBJ2-1 | 18 | TRBD2 | TRBV29-1 | TGCAGCGTTGTTCCGGGACTAGCGGGAATAATCTCCTACAATGAGCAGTTCTTC | CSVVPGLAGIISYNEQFF
. | TRBJ2-1 | 17 | TRBD2 | TRBV10-3 | TGTGCCATCAGACCAGGGACTAGCGGGAGTCGTCGGAATGAGCAGTTCTTC | CAIRPGTSGSRRNEQFF
. | TRBJ2-3 | 15 | TRBD2 | TRBV11-3 | TGTGCCAGCAGCTTAACTAGCGGGAGCACAGATACGCAGTATTTT | CASSLTSGSTDTQYF
. | TRBJ2-7 | 11 | . | TRBV9 | TGTGCCAGCAGCGTGGATGACGAGCAGTACTTC | CASSVDDEQYF
. | TRBJ2-7 | 20 | TRBD2 | TRBV6-1 | TGTGCCAGCAGTGAGTTAGGACTAGCGGGAGGAGTCCCCCTATCCTACGAGCAGTACTTC | CASSELGLAGGVPLSYEQYF
. | TRBJ2-7 | 12 | TRBD1 | TRBV15 | TGTGCCACCAGCTCGACAGGGACCGAGCAGTACTTC | CATSSTGTEQYF
once | TRBJ1-1 | 14 | . | TRBV7-6 | TGTGCCAGCAGCTCCGCCGACAGGAACACTGAAGCTTTCTTT | CASSSADRNTEAFF
. | TRBJ2-3 | 15 | TRBD2 | TRBV9 | TGTGCCAGCAGCGTATTAGCGGGAGGTGCAGATACGCAGTATTTT | CASSVLAGGADTQYF
. | TRBJ2-1 | 16 | TRBD1 | TRBV13 | TGTGCCAGCAGCGCCATTCGGGACAGCACCTACAATGAGCAGTTCTTC | CASSAIRDSTYNEQFF
. | TRBJ2-5 | 14 | . | TRBV27 | TGTGCCAGCAGTTTATGGGGCAGGGGAGAGACCCAGTACTTC | CASSLWGRGETQYF